This is a list of T cell receptor beta chains from one sample in a study of blood T cell repertoires in COVID-19. Sequenced by immunoSEQ multiplex PCR; TCRdb stores in-frame clones only, minus some. The sample yields 320,000 or so clones, around 84% seen once. The material sequenced was PBMCs or T cells enriched from blood (not recorded which). The receptors stem from a woman aged 25-40 years who had been exposed to COVID-19. Both conserved end residues are part of each CDR3. The D gene is left open where the match is weak. Clone sizes are given selectively: once, few, many, or a class where the clone is expanded.

j_gene,d_gene,v_gene,abundance,CDR3aa,CDR3nt
TRBJ1-1,.,TRBV15,.,CATSRGPAAEAFF,TGTGCCACCAGCAGAGGGCCGGCGGCCGAAGCTTTCTTT
TRBJ1-2,.,TRBV28,.,CASSTDSFNYGYTF,TGTGCCAGCAGTACCGACAGTTTTAACTATGGCTACACCTTC
TRBJ2-3,TRBD1,TRBV5-1,.,CASSTRQGSTDTQYF,TGCGCCAGCAGCACTCGACAGGGGAGCACAGATACGCAGTATTTT
TRBJ1-5,TRBD1,TRBV27,.,CASSPGTGNQPQHF,TGTGCCAGCAGTCCCGGGACAGGTAATCAGCCCCAGCATTTT
TRBJ2-1,TRBD2,TRBV10-1,.,CASSDGGVGEQFF,TGCGCCAGCAGTGACGGGGGGGTGGGTGAGCAGTTCTTC
TRBJ1-3,.,TRBV30,.,CALGHLSSGNTIYF,TGTGCCTTGGGTCACTTGAGCTCTGGAAACACCATATATTTT
TRBJ1-1,TRBD1,TRBV6-2/TRBV6-3,few,CASSSNRGGMNTEAFF,TGTGCCAGCAGTTCCAACAGGGGGGGGATGAACACTGAAGCTTTCTTT
TRBJ2-7,TRBD1,TRBV3-1/TRBV3-2,.,CASSRQGSGNEQYF,TGTGCCAGCAGCCGACAGGGAAGCGGCAACGAGCAGTACTTC
TRBJ2-5,TRBD2,TRBV7-2,.,CASSTTGGLQETQYF,TGTGCCAGCAGTACGACGGGGGGACTACAAGAGACCCAGTACTTC
TRBJ1-2,.,TRBV19,.,CASSINKNYGYTF,TGTGCCAGTAGTATAAACAAAAACTATGGCTACACCTTC
TRBJ1-2,TRBD1,TRBV11-1,once,CASSEGKGAYGYTF,TGTGCCAGCAGCGAGGGAAAGGGGGCTTATGGCTACACCTTC
TRBJ2-5,TRBD1,TRBV4-1,.,CASKPLQGKGQETQYF,TGCGCCAGCAAACCCCTACAGGGGAAGGGCCAAGAGACCCAGTACTTC
TRBJ2-5,TRBD2,TRBV28,.,CASSRGGQETQYF,TGTGCCAGCAGTCGGGGGGGGCAAGAGACCCAGTACTTC
TRBJ2-7,.,TRBV30,.,CAWSAGYEQYF,TGTGCCTGGAGTGCCGGGTACGAGCAGTACTTC
TRBJ1-4,.,TRBV19,.,CASSIRITGEKLFF,TGTGCCAGTAGTATACGAATAACAGGTGAAAAACTGTTTTTT
TRBJ1-1,.,TRBV10-3,.,CAISEGIGRGNTEAFF,TGTGCCATCAGTGAGGGGATCGGCAGGGGCAACACTGAAGCTTTCTTT
TRBJ1-2,.,TRBV9,.,CASSVDPANNYGYTF,TGTGCCAGCAGCGTAGATCCAGCGAATAACTATGGCTACACCTTC
TRBJ1-6,.,TRBV14,.,CASSQDDQIFLSPLHF,TGTGCCAGCAGCCAAGATGATCAGATTTTTCTGTCACCCCTCCACTTT
TRBJ2-7,.,TRBV11-2,.,CASSLRGGQGTYEQYF,TGTGCCAGCAGCTTAAGGGGGGGTCAAGGAACCTACGAGCAGTACTTC
TRBJ2-3,.,TRBV7-9,few,CASSSDINTQYF,TGTGCCAGCAGCTCCGACATAAATACGCAGTATTTT